This TCR beta chain is drawn from a study of cytomegalovirus exposure and HLA in healthy donors. Study in general: Most genotyped donors, roughly 80% of 398, had Caucasian-associated genetic ancestry. The study's findings and limits: CMV serostatus was the only recorded immune exposure for donors. DRB1 showed the most TCR associations and HLA-C the fewest in a later analysis, as rates varied by HLA locus. Later work found most CMV-associated TCR beta chains apparently HLA-restricted.

Primers: 60 Vbeta forward and 13 Jbeta reverse. The data were produced by immunoSEQ multiplex PCR, yet TCRdb's version contains in-frame clones alone and is incomplete. The data contain 200,000 to 250,000 clones, nearly 80% of them singletons. On this clone itself: The antigen is unknown.

The CDR3 spans 16 residues. V lost 0 bases and J lost 4, with 15 bases in between. Germline loops: CDR1 SGHVS, CDR2 FNYEAQ. This chain connects TRBV7-6 to TRBJ2-5; D perhaps matches TRBD2 (6 bases). The receptor was derived from a man younger than 35 in good health and CMV-seronegative. Sample: PBMCs. Here the CDR3 DNA reads TGTGCCAGCAGCTTAGCCGCGGGACTTGGGGCAGAGACCCAGTACTTC. As protein: CASSLAAGLGAETQYF.